These T cell receptor beta chains were read from a single sample in a study of blood T cell repertoires in COVID-19. Data came from immunoSEQ multiplex PCR; TCRdb stores just in-frame clones and leaves some out. In the table there are 200,000 to 250,000 clones, 75% to 90% of which are singletons. The source material was peripheral blood. The source of these receptors is a man aged 30-40 years who had recovered from COVID-19. Each CDR3 is given with its conserved first and last residue. The order of the fields is D gene, clone size, J gene, V gene, CDR3 protein, CDR3 DNA. D genes are given only for firm matches. Size values are once, few and many counts, or a class for expanded clones, and some rows have none.

>TRBD2|NA|TRBJ2-7|TRBV5-1
CASSLTLAGVSSYEQYF
TGCGCCAGCAGCCTTACTCTAGCGGGGGTGAGCTCCTACGAGCAGTACTTC
>TRBD1|few|TRBJ2-2|TRBV18
CASSPTPATGFAGELFF
TGTGCCAGCTCACCGACTCCGGCGACAGGGTTCGCCGGGGAGCTGTTTTTT
>NA|NA|TRBJ2-1|TRBV5-1
CASSLDREQFF
TGCGCCAGCAGCTTGGACCGGGAGCAGTTCTTC
>NA|NA|TRBJ1-2|TRBV19
CASSARTAHYGYTF
TGTGCCAGTAGTGCCCGGACAGCGCACTATGGCTACACCTTC
>NA|NA|TRBJ2-5|TRBV7-2
CASSYAGNEETQYF
TGTGCCAGCAGCTACGCGGGGAACGAAGAGACCCAGTACTTC
>NA|NA|TRBJ1-1|TRBV25-1
CASSNTGNTEAFF
TGTGCCAGCAGCAACACAGGGAACACTGAAGCTTTCTTT
>NA|NA|TRBJ1-5|TRBV2
CASSMDSWNQPQHF
TGTGCCAGCAGCATGGACAGTTGGAATCAGCCCCAGCATTTT
>TRBD1|NA|TRBJ1-6|TRBV11-1
CASSLGTAASPLHF
TGTGCCAGCAGCCTCGGGACAGCGGCGTCGCCCCTCCACTTT
>TRBD1|NA|TRBJ2-3|TRBV6-5
CASSYTGDGTDTQYF
TGTGCCAGCAGTTACACAGGGGATGGGACAGATACGCAGTATTTT
>TRBD1|NA|TRBJ1-1|TRBV19
CASSIGTGLNTEAFF
TGTGCCAGTAGTATCGGGACAGGGTTGAACACTGAAGCTTTCTTT
>NA|NA|TRBJ1-2|TRBV28
CASATNTGISGYTF
TGTGCCAGCGCAACTAACACAGGGATAAGTGGCTACACCTTC
>TRBD2|NA|TRBJ2-5|TRBV10-2
CASTGGQNQETQYF
TGCGCCAGCACGGGGGGGCAAAACCAAGAGACCCAGTACTTC
>NA|NA|TRBJ1-5|TRBV12-3/TRBV12-4
CASSFWGDQPQHF
TGTGCCAGCAGTTTCTGGGGGGATCAGCCCCAGCATTTT
>TRBD2|NA|TRBJ2-7|TRBV5-6
CASSLLAGGQYF
TGTGCCAGCAGCTTGCTAGCGGGGGGGCAGTACTTC
>NA|few|TRBJ2-7|TRBV30
CASTGESYEQYF
TGTGCCTCGACGGGGGAGAGCTACGAGCAGTACTTC
>TRBD1|NA|TRBJ2-1|TRBV28
CASSRQGGSSYNEQFF
TGTGCCAGCAGCCGACAGGGGGGTAGCTCCTACAATGAGCAGTTCTTC
>NA|NA|TRBJ2-5|TRBV5-6
CASSLVGGETQYF
TGTGCCAGCAGCTTGGTGGGGGGAGAGACCCAGTACTTC
>TRBD1|NA|TRBJ1-2|TRBV18
CASSPGTGDRYGYTF
TGTGCCAGCTCACCCGGGACAGGGGACAGATATGGCTACACCTTC
>TRBD1|NA|TRBJ1-1|TRBV5-6
CASSYTGTAYEAFF
TGTGCCAGCAGCTACACCGGGACAGCTTATGAAGCTTTCTTT